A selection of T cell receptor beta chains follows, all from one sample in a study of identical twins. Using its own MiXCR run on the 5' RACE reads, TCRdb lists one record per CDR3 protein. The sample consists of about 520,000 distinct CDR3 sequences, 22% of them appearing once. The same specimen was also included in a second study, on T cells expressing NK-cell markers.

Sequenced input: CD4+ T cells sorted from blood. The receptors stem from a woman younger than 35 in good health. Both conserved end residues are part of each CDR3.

CDR3: CASSLATGGHTIYF
V: TRBV5-6
J: TRBJ1-3

CDR3: CASSFFSGEGGYTF
V: TRBV12-3/TRBV12-4
J: TRBJ1-2

CDR3: CSALRGTGTYEQYF
V: TRBV20-1
J: TRBJ2-7

CDR3: CASSVGRGQSGANVLTF
V: TRBV9
J: TRBJ2-6

CDR3: CASSKGQSPEQYF
V: TRBV6-6
J: TRBJ2-7

CDR3: CASSLAPGQGRDTQYF
V: TRBV7-9
J: TRBJ2-3

CDR3: CASSLGTVDNEQYF
V: TRBV5-1
J: TRBJ2-7

CDR3: CASSEARLAGVLTDTQYF
V: TRBV2
J: TRBJ2-3

CDR3: CASSLLVRGPLHF
V: TRBV27
J: TRBJ1-6

CDR3: CASSLADYGYTF
V: TRBV5-1
J: TRBJ1-2

CDR3: CAWVIPGRTDTQYF
V: TRBV30
J: TRBJ2-3

CDR3: CASLLGTPYEQYF
V: TRBV23-1
J: TRBJ2-7

CDR3: CASSSPRGRQFF
V: TRBV12-3/TRBV12-4
J: TRBJ2-1

CDR3: CSAPVPYNEQFF
V: TRBV20-1
J: TRBJ2-1

CDR3: CSAPGQGASTDTQYF
V: TRBV20-1
J: TRBJ2-3

CDR3: CAISGTLGGETQYF
V: TRBV10-3
J: TRBJ2-5

CDR3: CSARLSGSSLNEQFF
V: TRBV20-1
J: TRBJ2-1

CDR3: CSATAGRGAETQYF
V: TRBV20-1
J: TRBJ2-5

CDR3: CASSAGLAGRIF
V: TRBV11-3
J: TRBJ2-1

CDR3: CASSRAWETSTDTQYF
V: TRBV11-2
J: TRBJ2-3

CDR3: CASSVDSWGTEAFF
V: TRBV9
J: TRBJ1-1

CDR3: CASTTPGTKINEQFF
V: TRBV5-4
J: TRBJ2-1

CDR3: CASNPSRETEAFF
V: TRBV6-6
J: TRBJ1-1

CDR3: CASSPSGYSYNEQFF
V: TRBV18
J: TRBJ2-1

CDR3: CATSRDFYEQYF
V: TRBV15
J: TRBJ2-7

CDR3: CASTPYRGQGVTGELFF
V: TRBV12-3/TRBV12-4
J: TRBJ2-2

CDR3: CASSVAAGKLFF
V: TRBV4-3
J: TRBJ1-4